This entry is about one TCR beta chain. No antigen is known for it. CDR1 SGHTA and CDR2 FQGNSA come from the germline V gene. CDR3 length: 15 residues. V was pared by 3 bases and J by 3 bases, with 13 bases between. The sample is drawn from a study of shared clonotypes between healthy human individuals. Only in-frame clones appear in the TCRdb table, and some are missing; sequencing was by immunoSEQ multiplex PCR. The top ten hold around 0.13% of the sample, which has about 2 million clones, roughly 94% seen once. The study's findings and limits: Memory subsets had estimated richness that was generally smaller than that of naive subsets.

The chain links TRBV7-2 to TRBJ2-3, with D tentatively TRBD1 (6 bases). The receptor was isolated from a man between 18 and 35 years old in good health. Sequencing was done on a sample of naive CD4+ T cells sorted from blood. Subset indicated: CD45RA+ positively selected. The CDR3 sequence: CASSLVAGETDTQYF. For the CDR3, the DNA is TGTGCCAGCAGCTTGGTGGCAGGGGAGACAGATACGCAGTATTTT.